This is a list of T cell receptor beta chains from one sample in a study of blood T cell repertoires in COVID-19. Sequenced by immunoSEQ multiplex PCR; TCRdb stores in-frame clones only, minus some. The sample holds roughly 500,000 clones, approximately 86% seen once. The sample consisted of PBMCs or T cells enriched from blood (not recorded which). The receptors shown here come from a woman aged 55 to 70 who had recovered from COVID-19. Both conserved end residues are part of each CDR3. The D gene is left open where the match is weak. For some rows the clone size is stated as once, few or many, or as a class when expanded; others skip it.

TRBJ2-3 . TRBV19 TRBD1 CASRLRGQTTDTQYF TGTGCCAGTAGGCTAAGGGGGCAGACCACAGATACGCAGTATTTT
TRBJ1-6 . TRBV5-1 . CASSLGGGSPLHF TGCGCCAGCAGCTTGGGAGGCGGGTCACCCCTCCACTTT
TRBJ2-2 . TRBV4-2 . CASSPTDWTATGELFF TGTGCCAGCAGCCCCACCGACTGGACAGCGACCGGGGAGCTGTTTTTT
TRBJ1-5 . TRBV27 . CASSSTGSRDPQHF TGTGCCAGCAGTTCAACAGGGTCTCGGGATCCCCAGCATTTT
TRBJ2-2 . TRBV3-1/TRBV3-2 . CASSRRQDLNTGELFF TGTGCCAGCAGTCGGAGACAGGATCTAAACACCGGGGAGCTGTTTTTT
TRBJ2-7 . TRBV5-1 TRBD1 CASSEGTGTLREQYF TGCGCCAGCAGCGAGGGGACAGGGACCTTGCGAGAGCAGTACTTC
TRBJ2-5 . TRBV7-2 TRBD2 CASSSTVAGAWGETQYF TGTGCCAGCAGCTCAACCGTAGCGGGGGCCTGGGGGGAGACCCAGTACTTC
TRBJ2-2 many TRBV9 . CASSVEGHVNTGELFF TGTGCCAGCAGCGTAGAAGGACATGTCAACACCGGGGAGCTGTTTTTT
TRBJ1-1 few TRBV3-1/TRBV3-2 . CASSHASWAEAFF TGTGCCAGCAGCCACGCTTCGTGGGCGGAAGCTTTCTTT
TRBJ2-7 . TRBV18 . CASSPGLGPYEQYF TGTGCCAGCTCACCGGGGCTGGGGCCCTACGAGCAGTACTTC
TRBJ2-3 once TRBV9 TRBD2 CASSSGTSGGTDTQYF TGTGCCAGCAGCTCTGGGACTAGCGGGGGGACGGATACGCAGTATTTT
TRBJ1-6 . TRBV30 . CAWSPGHYNSPLHF TGTGCCTGGAGCCCGGGACATTATAATTCACCCCTCCACTTT
TRBJ1-1 . TRBV7-8 . CASSSAGLRTEAFF TGTGCCAGCAGCTCGGCAGGGTTGCGGACTGAAGCTTTCTTT
TRBJ1-2 . TRBV6-1 . CASSESLRYGYTF TGTGCCAGCAGTGAATCTCTGCGATATGGCTACACCTTC
TRBJ2-3 . TRBV7-8 TRBD1 CASSTRQGLDTQYF TGTGCCAGCAGCACTCGACAGGGATTGGATACGCAGTATTTT
TRBJ2-3 . TRBV11-3 TRBD2 CASSEISTLSGGGDTQYF TGTGCCAGCAGCGAAATTTCGACCCTTAGCGGGGGTGGAGATACGCAGTATTTT